Shown below are 19 T cell receptor beta chains from a single sample sequenced in a study of T-cell memory formation after mild COVID-19. In TCRdb, the 5' RACE reads were re-called with MiXCR into one record per CDR3 protein. Of around 83,000 distinct CDR3 sequences listed, around a quarter are singletons. Sequences were obtained from PBMCs or a T cell subset sorted from them (not recorded which). Every receptor here comes from a man in his late teens or twenties who had mild COVID-19 (a few samples of this study predate the infection). Cell type and time point are not known.

Only a few counts were recorded for this clonotype. The chain combines TRBV29-1 with TRBJ2-2; D is possibly TRBD1 or TRBD2 (5 bases each). The V end lost 3 bases, the J end lost 3 bases, and 11 bases lay between the germline ends. The CDR3 consists of 14 residues. Germline lookup yields CDR1 SQVTM and CDR2 ANQGSEA. The DNA for the CDR3 is TGCAGCGTTGATGGGGGATCGGACACCGGGGAGCTGTTTTTT. It translates to CSVDGGSDTGELFF.

The V gene is TRBV27, the J gene TRBJ1-5; D uncertain. The CDR3 runs to 14 residues. Germline values: CDR1 MNHEY, CDR2 SMNVEV (reference sequence). The V gene lost 8 bases and the J gene lost 5 bases, with 16 bases spanning the gap. The CDR3 DNA reads as TGTGCCAGCGCTCCCGGCCTCCTGGATCAGCCCCAGCATTTT. Translated: CASAPGLLDQPQHF.

The chain employs TRBV12-3 or TRBV12-4 and TRBJ2-3; 9 positions agree with TRBD1. The CDR3 runs 15 residues. V was pared by 6 bases and J by 2 bases, with 6 bases of the junction left unmatched. The CDR3 region has the DNA TGTGCCAGCAGCCCTTGGGACAGGGCCACAGATACGCAGTATTTT. This codes for CASSPWDRATDTQYF.

The J gene is TRBJ2-1, the V gene TRBV20-1; TRBD2 aligns across 9 bases. With V trimmed by 8 bases and J by 5 bases, 13 bases remained unmatched. This CDR3 has 15 residues. The germline CDR1 and CDR2 sequences are DFQATT and SNEGSKA (reference sequence). CDR3 in DNA: TGCAGTTCTGGCCTGGGCGGGGGGGCACACAATGAGCAGTTCTTC. Translated: CSSGLGGGAHNEQFF.

V is TRBV4-2 and J is TRBJ2-7, with D hard to call. V lost 0 bases and J 6 bases, leaving 6 bases between the germline ends. CDR1 LGHNA and CDR2 YNFKEQ come from the germline V gene. This CDR3 comprises 12 residues. The CDR3 reads CASSQEGFEQYF. DNA of the CDR3: TGTGCCAGCAGCCAAGAAGGGTTCGAGCAGTACTTC.

In DNA form, the CDR3 reads TGCGCCAGCAGCTGGACAGGGGGGGTCACTGAAGCTTTCTTT. Encoded protein: CASSWTGGVTEAFF. The rearrangement joins TRBV5-1 to TRBJ1-1; 10 bases are a match to TRBD1. CDR1 is SGHRS and CDR2 is YFSETQ in the germline V gene. The CDR3 covers 14 residues. The V segment lost 3 bases and the J segment 4 bases; nucleotides outside the gene matches: 3.

Regarding this clonotype: Just one base apart from a much larger clone, this may be a read error. The gene calls are TRBV9 and TRBJ2-7, with D unresolved. The V end lost 3 bases, the J end lost 6 bases, and 16 bases lay between the germline ends. From germline, CDR1 is SGDLS and CDR2 YYNGEE. The CDR3 sequence is 14 residues long. CDR3 nucleotide sequence: TGTGCCAGCAGCGGAACCGGATGGTGGTCCGAGCAGTACTTC. The encoded protein is CASSGTGWWSEQYF.

This clonotype has more than one count but fewer than ten. The V and J genes are TRBV4-1 and TRBJ1-5, with D hard to call. The V and J ends lost 5 bases and 7 bases respectively, with 12 bases between them. There are 13 residues in the CDR3. Germline V gene lookup returns CDR1 MGHRA and CDR2 YSYEKL. The CDR3 protein is CASSTSVDQPQHF. The DNA of the CDR3 is TGCGCCAGCAGCACTAGCGTAGACCAGCCCCAGCATTTT.

In its sample, this clonotype was seen a few times. The chain recombines TRBV7-3 with TRBJ2-7; D not certain. The CDR3 is 10 amino acids. V was trimmed by 4 bases and J by 2 bases, leaving 0 bases between them. CDR1 and CDR2 (germline): SGHTA, FQGTGA. CDR3 nucleotides: TGTGCCAGCAGCTCCTACGAGCAGTACGTC. This codes for CASSSYEQYV.

This clonotype was recorded a few times. CDR3 in amino acids: CASSLDLGVRREQYV. DNA for the CDR3: TGCGCCAGCAGCTTGGATTTGGGGGTACGACGCGAGCAGTACGTC. V gene TRBV5-1 combines with J gene TRBJ2-7, with D perhaps being TRBD1 or TRBD2 (5 bases each). CDR1 is SGHRS and CDR2 is YFSETQ in the germline V gene. This CDR3 spans 15 amino acids. V was trimmed by 0 bases and J by 6 bases, leaving 16 bases between them.

The V call is TRBV11-3, the J call TRBJ2-2; 7 nucleotides agree with TRBD1. CDR1 is SGHNT and CDR2 is YENEEA in the germline V gene. V lost 5 bases to trimming and J lost 0 bases; unmatched junction nucleotides: 6. This CDR3 is 16 amino acids long. CDR3 sequence: CASSVRGLPNTGELFF. In nucleotides, the CDR3 is TGTGCCAGCAGCGTGAGGGGGCTACCGAACACCGGGGAGCTGTTTTTT.

A few counts support this clonotype. The gene calls are TRBV20-1 and TRBJ2-7; 9 nucleotides agree with TRBD2. Germline CDR1 and CDR2: DFQATT and SNEGSKA (reference sequence). CDR3 length: 17 residues. V lost 6 bases and J lost 4; bases outside the gene matches: 19. CDR3 DNA sequence: TGCAGTGCCACCCCCCCAGCGGGGGGCCTATTCGGGTACGAGCAGTACTTC. This encodes CSATPPAGGLFGYEQYF.

This clonotype has more than one count but fewer than ten. The V call is TRBV7-9, the J call TRBJ2-5; D is unclear. The germline V and J ends were trimmed by 5 bases and 4 bases, with 11 bases remaining between them. Germline CDR1 is SEHNR and CDR2 is FQNEAQ (reference sequence). The CDR3 loop spans 13 amino acids. The chain's CDR3 is CASSPPNGETQYF. Here the CDR3 DNA reads TGTGCCAGCAGCCCCCCCAATGGAGAGACCCAGTACTTC.

The genes are TRBV10-3 and TRBJ2-2; perhaps TRBD1 as D (5 bases). V was cut by 6 bases and J by 0 bases, with 17 bases left in between. The V gene's germline CDR1 is ENHRY and CDR2 SYGVKD. The CDR3 covers 17 residues. This CDR3 is CAIRRLDRTTNTGELFF. CDR3 DNA sequence: TGTGCCATCAGACGCCTCGACAGAACTACGAACACCGGGGAGCTGTTTTTT.

This clonotype was seen a handful of times. This chain connects TRBV7-9 to TRBJ2-1; maybe TRBD1 (6 bases). The CDR3 totals 12 residues. The germline V gene encodes CDR1 SEHNR and CDR2 FQNEAQ (reference sequence). V was trimmed by 11 bases and J by 6 bases, leaving 14 bases between them. The CDR3 bases are TGTGCCTCGCGGACAGACCCCAATGAGCAGTTCTTC. Protein sequence: CASRTDPNEQFF. Based on the CDR3 plus reference TRBV7-9 and TRBJ2-1, the full variable domain is DTGVSQNPRHKITKRGQNVTFRCDPISEHNRLYWYRQTLGQGPEFLTYFQNEAQLEKSRLLSDRFSAERPKGSFSTLEIQRTEQGDSAMYLCASRTDPNEQFFGPGTRLTVL.

This clonotype was seen at least ten times. J is TRBJ2-1 and V is TRBV24-1; D is possibly TRBD1 or TRBD2 (5 bases each). V lost 4 bases to trimming and J lost 5 bases, with 17 bases between them. The CDR3 runs to 16 residues. Germline V gene sequence: CDR1 KGHDR, CDR2 SFDVKD. CDR3 DNA: TGTGCCACCAGTGACAGCGACAGCGGCCCCCACAATGAGCAGTTCTTC. It yields the protein CATSDSDSGPHNEQFF.

The chain recombines TRBV6-5 with TRBJ2-6, with 8 bases fitting TRBD1. CDR1 and CDR2 (germline): MNHEY, SVGAGI. The V and J ends lost 4 bases and 2 bases, in that order; junction bases with no gene match: 4. The CDR3 is made up of 16 amino acids. The CDR3 reads CASSSRGLTGANVLTF. For the CDR3, the DNA is TGTGCCAGCAGTTCCAGGGGGCTAACTGGGGCCAACGTCCTGACTTTC.

J is TRBJ2-1 and V is TRBV19; 9 bases agree with TRBD1. V lost 7 bases to trimming and J lost 8 bases; unmatched junction nucleotides: 15. This CDR3 region has 16 residues. CDR1 and CDR2 (germline): LNHDA, SQIVND (reference sequence). This chain's CDR3 is CASTSTGGFPGDEQFF. CDR3 in DNA: TGTGCCAGTACCTCGACAGGGGGATTCCCAGGGGATGAGCAGTTCTTC. Supplemented by reference TRBV19 and TRBJ2-1, the full variable domain reads DGGITQSPKYLFRKEGQNVTLSCEQNLNHDAMYWYRQDPGQGLRLIYYSQIVNDFQKGDIAEGYSVSREKKESFPLTVTSAQKNPTAFYLCASTSTGGFPGDEQFFGPGTRLTVL.

V and J are TRBV7-2 and TRBJ2-5, with 12 bases that match TRBD2. The CDR3 length is 14 residues. Unmatched junction bases numbered 3, after V lost 5 bases and J lost 5 bases. Germline V lookup: CDR1 SGHTA, CDR2 FQGNSA. The CDR3 DNA sequence: TGTGCCAGCAGCATCGGACTAGCGGGGGAGACCCAGTACTTC. Amino acids: CASSIGLAGETQYF. Full variable domain (missing parts from reference TRBV7-2 and TRBJ2-5): GAGVSQSPSNKVTEKGKDVELRCDPISGHTALYWYRQSLGQGLEFLIYFQGNSAPDKSGLPSDRFSAERTGGSVSTLTIQRTQQEDSAVYLCASSIGLAGETQYFGPGTRLLVL.